The 6 T cell receptor beta chains given below trace back to one sample, sequenced in a study of T cell responses to AZD1222 COVID-19 vaccine. TCRdb's table, derived via immunoSEQ multiplex PCR, lists solely in-frame clones and lacks some. The sample consists of tens of thousands of clones, nearly 90% of them appearing once. The sample consisted of peripheral blood, taken on day 0 of AZD1222 vaccination. Source of these receptors: an adult in good health.

The chain has TRBV5-8 and TRBJ1-2; TRBD1 matches at 10 bases. CDR1 and CDR2 (germline): SGHTS, YDEGEE. J gave up 5 bases and V 4 bases, and 8 bases lay outside the gene matches. This CDR3 comprises 15 residues. CDR3 in amino acids: CASSPPTGGAYGYTF. The CDR3 DNA reads TGTGCCAGCAGCCCGCCGACAGGGGGCGCTTATGGCTACACCTTC.

The chain employs TRBV4-3 and TRBJ1-2, with a weak D call TRBD1 (5 bases). Germline loops: CDR1 LGHNA, CDR2 YSLEER. Trimming stripped 5 bases from V and 0 bases from J, with 13 bases between. This CDR3 region has 15 residues. The CDR3 bases are TGCGCCAGCAGCTTCCAGACAGACGCTAACTATGGCTACACCTTC. It specifies CASSFQTDANYGYTF.

The chain uses TRBV7-8 and TRBJ1-1, with D unclear. This CDR3 has 13 amino acids. Trimming took off 5 bases at V and 0 bases at J, with 7 bases between the two ends. Germline CDR1 SGHVS, CDR2 FQNEAQ. This CDR3 is CASSPTVNTEAFF. As DNA, the CDR3 is TGTGCCAGCAGCCCGACGGTGAACACTGAAGCTTTCTTT.

The chain recombines TRBV18 with TRBJ2-2; D gene uncertain. The CDR3 consists of 13 residues. The V gene's germline CDR1 is KGHSH and CDR2 LQKENI. V gave up 3 bases and J gave up 0 bases, with 2 bases separating them. CDR3 residues: CASSPSNTGELFF. The CDR3 DNA reads as TGTGCCAGCTCACCTTCGAACACCGGGGAGCTGTTTTTT.

The chain has TRBV5-4 and TRBJ1-2; the D gene is possibly TRBD1 (5 bases). Per the germline V gene, CDR1 is SGHNT and CDR2 is YYREEE (reference sequence). The CDR3 is 14 residues long. V was shortened by 0 bases and J by 4 bases, with 10 bases between the two germline ends. As DNA, the CDR3 is TGTGCCAGCAGCTTGGAACAGGCCCGCTATGGCTACACCTTC. Residues: CASSLEQARYGYTF.

The chain employs TRBV5-1 and TRBJ2-3; the match to TRBD2 covers 12 bases. Trimming removed 2 bases from V and 3 bases from J; junction bases left unmatched: 4. Germline CDR1 SGHRS, CDR2 YFSETQ. This CDR3 comprises 16 residues. The CDR3 region is CASSFLAGGPTDTQYF. The CDR3 DNA sequence: TGCGCCAGCAGCTTCCTAGCGGGGGGGCCTACAGATACGCAGTATTTT.